A selection of T cell receptor beta chains follows, all from one sample in a study of blood T cells in healthy people across ages. One entry per CDR3 protein results from TCRdb running MiXCR on the 5' RACE reads. The data contain over 1,200,000 distinct CDR3 sequences, roughly 60% of them singletons. The material sequenced was blood. The receptors originated from a young man in good health. Both conserved end residues are part of each CDR3. The order of the fields is CDR3 protein, CDR3 DNA, clone size, J gene, V gene, D gene. A D gene is named only where the DNA matches it firmly. Not every row has a clone size; where given, it reads once, few, many or a size class.

cdr3_aa: CASSPGQTLYNEQFF
cdr3_nt: TGTGCCAGCAGCCCCGGACAGACTTTATACAATGAGCAGTTCTTC
clone_size: NA
j_call: TRBJ2-1
v_call: TRBV6-5
d_call: NA

cdr3_aa: CASSLRLAGGPREETQYF
cdr3_nt: TGTGCCAGCAGCTTGAGACTAGCGGGGGGGCCACGAGAAGAGACCCAGTACTTC
clone_size: once
j_call: TRBJ2-5
v_call: TRBV5-6
d_call: TRBD2

cdr3_aa: CSATRANSYNEQFF
cdr3_nt: TGCAGTGCCACAAGGGCAAACTCCTACAATGAGCAGTTCTTC
clone_size: NA
j_call: TRBJ2-1
v_call: TRBV20-1
d_call: NA

cdr3_aa: CASRRDGSGNTIYF
cdr3_nt: TGTGCCAGCAGGAGGGACGGGTCTGGAAACACCATATATTTT
clone_size: NA
j_call: TRBJ1-3
v_call: TRBV7-2
d_call: NA

cdr3_aa: CASSSLGRGGRSAWEQYF
cdr3_nt: TGTGCCAGCAGTTCCCTGGGGAGAGGCGGGAGGTCTGCGTGGGAGCAGTACTTC
clone_size: NA
j_call: TRBJ2-5
v_call: TRBV28
d_call: TRBD2

cdr3_aa: CASRATAGVTTEAFF
cdr3_nt: TGTGCCAGCAGGGCTACCGCCGGGGTGACCACTGAAGCTTTCTTT
clone_size: NA
j_call: TRBJ1-1
v_call: TRBV2
d_call: NA

cdr3_aa: CAISESVTEGETQYF
cdr3_nt: TGTGCCATCAGTGAGTCTGTGACTGAGGGAGAGACCCAGTACTTC
clone_size: once
j_call: TRBJ2-5
v_call: TRBV10-3
d_call: NA

cdr3_aa: CASSYDATSGGSRHNEQFF
cdr3_nt: TGTGCCAGCAGTTATGACGCCACTAGCGGGGGTTCACGGCACAATGAGCAGTTCTTC
clone_size: NA
j_call: TRBJ2-1
v_call: TRBV6-5
d_call: TRBD2

cdr3_aa: CASSFVAGERDTQYF
cdr3_nt: TGTGCCAGCAGTTTTGTTGCGGGGGAACGGGATACGCAGTATTTT
clone_size: NA
j_call: TRBJ2-3
v_call: TRBV12-3/TRBV12-4
d_call: TRBD2

cdr3_aa: CASSQIGQGQRNEQFF
cdr3_nt: TGTGCCAGCAGTCAAATTGGGCAGGGCCAAAGGAATGAGCAGTTCTTC
clone_size: NA
j_call: TRBJ2-1
v_call: TRBV6-6
d_call: NA

cdr3_aa: CASSYSGLPGAFF
cdr3_nt: TGTGCCAGCAGTTACTCCGGACTCCCCGGAGCTTTCTTT
clone_size: NA
j_call: TRBJ1-1
v_call: TRBV6-5
d_call: NA

cdr3_aa: CAISESKQVQGPQHF
cdr3_nt: TGTGCCATCAGTGAGTCGAAACAGGTTCAAGGGCCCCAGCATTTT
clone_size: few
j_call: TRBJ1-5
v_call: TRBV10-3
d_call: NA

cdr3_aa: CASTSTPADTQYF
cdr3_nt: TGTGCCAGCACCTCAACCCCGGCAGATACGCAGTATTTT
clone_size: few
j_call: TRBJ2-3
v_call: TRBV6-5
d_call: NA

cdr3_aa: CASSAGDNEKLFF
cdr3_nt: TGTGCCAGCAGCGCCGGGGACAATGAAAAACTGTTTTTT
clone_size: few
j_call: TRBJ1-4
v_call: TRBV13
d_call: NA

cdr3_aa: CASSYSSPGYEQFF
cdr3_nt: TGTGCCAGCAGTTACTCGAGTCCAGGGTATGAGCAGTTCTTC
clone_size: NA
j_call: TRBJ2-1
v_call: TRBV6-5
d_call: NA

cdr3_aa: CASSIDRGQSPLHF
cdr3_nt: TGTGCCAGCAGCATCGACAGGGGGCAGTCACCCCTCCACTTT
clone_size: few
j_call: TRBJ1-6
v_call: TRBV7-2
d_call: TRBD1

cdr3_aa: CSAKPTGDYGYTF
cdr3_nt: TGCAGTGCTAAACCTACAGGGGACTATGGCTACACCTTC
clone_size: NA
j_call: TRBJ1-2
v_call: TRBV20-1
d_call: TRBD1

cdr3_aa: CASSSRGRPGFSDTQYF
cdr3_nt: TGCGCCAGCAGCTCCAGGGGGCGCCCCGGGTTTTCAGATACGCAGTATTTT
clone_size: once
j_call: TRBJ2-3
v_call: TRBV5-1
d_call: TRBD1

cdr3_aa: CSASGDSYNEQFF
cdr3_nt: TGCAGTGCTAGTGGGGACAGCTACAATGAGCAGTTCTTC
clone_size: NA
j_call: TRBJ2-1
v_call: TRBV20-1
d_call: TRBD1

cdr3_aa: CASSLVGAGVGYEQYF
cdr3_nt: TGTGCCAGCAGCTTAGTGGGGGCGGGAGTGGGCTACGAGCAGTACTTC
clone_size: NA
j_call: TRBJ2-7
v_call: TRBV11-2
d_call: NA

cdr3_aa: CSAPDRVGTDTQYF
cdr3_nt: TGCAGTGCTCCGGACAGGGTGGGCACAGATACGCAGTATTTT
clone_size: NA
j_call: TRBJ2-3
v_call: TRBV20-1
d_call: TRBD1

cdr3_aa: CASSPFSGLAAYEQYF
cdr3_nt: TGTGCCAGCAGCCCCTTCTCGGGGCTAGCGGCATACGAGCAGTACTTC
clone_size: NA
j_call: TRBJ2-7
v_call: TRBV27
d_call: TRBD2